This T cell receptor (beta chain) was sequenced during a study of radiation and T cells in renal cell carcinoma. About the study: Nephrectomy followed 15 Gy stereotactic body radiation by 4 weeks.

Notes on the study in general: From baseline, blood top tumor clonotypes peaked at 2 weeks post-radiation. No pretreatment tumor biopsies were available for baseline clonotypes.

The germline CDR1 and CDR2 sequences are SGDLS and YYNGEE. The CDR3 covers 18 residues. Germline trimming cut 0 bases from V and 5 bases from J; bases unmatched to any gene: 9. Using immunoSEQ multiplex PCR, the repertoire was profiled, and TCRdb retains in-frame clones only, with some absent. The sample holds tens of thousands of clones; roughly four fifths are singletons and the top ten take around 6.3%. Time point in this sample: baseline pretreatment blood. Documented treatment: 15 Gy SBRT to primary tumor, nephrectomy 4 weeks later. Blood was sampled at baseline, 2 weeks and 4 weeks after SBRT. The table lists this clone with a few counts. Its antigen remains unknown.

The rearrangement uses TRBV9 and TRBJ2-1; 12 nucleotides agree with TRBD2. The clonotype was recovered from a man aged 55 to 70 with renal cell carcinoma. This sample comprised blood, obtained from a patient whose treatment included radiotherapy and nephrectomy. The CDR3 region is CASSVGLAGAPGHNEQFF. CDR3 DNA sequence: TGTGCCAGCAGCGTAGGACTAGCGGGAGCCCCGGGACACAATGAGCAGTTCTTC.